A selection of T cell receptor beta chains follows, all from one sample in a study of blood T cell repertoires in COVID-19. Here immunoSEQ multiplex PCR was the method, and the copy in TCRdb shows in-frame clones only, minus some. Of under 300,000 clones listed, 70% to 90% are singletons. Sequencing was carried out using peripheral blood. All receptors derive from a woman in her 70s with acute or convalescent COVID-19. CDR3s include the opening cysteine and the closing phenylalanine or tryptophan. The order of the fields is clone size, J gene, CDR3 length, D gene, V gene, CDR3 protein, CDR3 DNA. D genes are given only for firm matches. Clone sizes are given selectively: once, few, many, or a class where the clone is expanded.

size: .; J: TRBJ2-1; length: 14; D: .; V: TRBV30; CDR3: CAYPTGVSSGEQFF; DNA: TGTGCCTACCCCACGGGGGTTTCCAGCGGTGAGCAGTTCTTC
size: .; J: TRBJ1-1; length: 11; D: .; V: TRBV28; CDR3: CASSTRQSAFF; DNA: TGTGCCAGCAGTACCCGTCAAAGCGCTTTCTTT
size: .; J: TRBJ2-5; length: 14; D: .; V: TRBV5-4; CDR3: CASSLGGYQETQYF; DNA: TGTGCCAGCAGCTTGGGAGGGTACCAAGAGACCCAGTACTTC
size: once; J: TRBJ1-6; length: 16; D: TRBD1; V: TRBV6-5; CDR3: CASSYSMGTANSPLHF; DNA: TGTGCCAGCAGTTACTCGATGGGGACAGCGAATTCACCCCTCCACTTT
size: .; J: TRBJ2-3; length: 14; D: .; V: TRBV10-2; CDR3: CASRDREGTDTQYF; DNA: TGCGCCAGCAGGGACAGGGAGGGGACAGATACGCAGTATTTT
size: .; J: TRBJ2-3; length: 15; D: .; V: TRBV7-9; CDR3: CASSFSQGPTDTQYF; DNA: TGTGCCAGCAGCTTCAGCCAGGGGCCCACAGATACGCAGTATTTT
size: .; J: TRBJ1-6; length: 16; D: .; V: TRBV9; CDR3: CASSVAASSYNSPLHF; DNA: TGTGCCAGCAGCGTGGCGGCCAGCTCCTATAATTCACCCCTCCACTTT
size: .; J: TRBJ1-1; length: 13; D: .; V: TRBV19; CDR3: CASSWQMNTEAFF; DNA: TGTGCCAGTAGTTGGCAAATGAACACTGAAGCTTTCTTT
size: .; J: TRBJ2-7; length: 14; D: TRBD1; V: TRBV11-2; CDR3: CASSLLRDRYEQYF; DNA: TGTGCCAGCAGCTTACTGCGGGACAGGTACGAGCAGTACTTC
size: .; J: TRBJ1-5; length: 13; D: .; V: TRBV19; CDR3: CASTAQGRQPQHF; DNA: TGTGCCAGTACTGCACAGGGTCGTCAGCCCCAGCATTTT
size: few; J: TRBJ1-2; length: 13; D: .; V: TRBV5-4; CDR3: CASSSWAEGGYTF; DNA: TGTGCCAGCAGCTCATGGGCAGAAGGTGGCTACACCTTC
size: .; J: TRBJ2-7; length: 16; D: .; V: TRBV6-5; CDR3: CASSYGLTSGSYEQYF; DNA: TGTGCCAGCAGTTATGGGTTGACCTCGGGGTCCTACGAGCAGTACTTC
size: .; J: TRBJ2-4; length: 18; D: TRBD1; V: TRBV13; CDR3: CASSDRDRVPLAKNIQYF; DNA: TGTGCCAGCAGCGACCGGGACAGGGTTCCTCTAGCCAAAAACATTCAGTACTTC
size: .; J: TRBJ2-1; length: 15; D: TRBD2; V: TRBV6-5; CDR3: CASSYGAGVRNEQFF; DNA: TGTGCCAGCAGTTACGGAGCGGGGGTGAGGAATGAGCAGTTCTTC
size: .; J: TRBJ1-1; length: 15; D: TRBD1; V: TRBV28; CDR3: CASSLWRDRDPGAFF; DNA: TGTGCCAGCAGTTTATGGAGGGACAGGGACCCTGGTGCTTTCTTT
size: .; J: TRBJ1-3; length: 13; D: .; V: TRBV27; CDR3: CASSLRGWDTIYF; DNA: TGTGCCAGCAGTTTAAGAGGGTGGGACACCATATATTTT
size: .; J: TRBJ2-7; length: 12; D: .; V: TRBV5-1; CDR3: CASSLNSGEQYF; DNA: TGCGCCAGCAGCTTGAATTCGGGCGAGCAGTACTTC
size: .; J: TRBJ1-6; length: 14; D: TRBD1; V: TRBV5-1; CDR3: CASSLGTGETPLHF; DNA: TGCGCCAGCAGCTTGGGGACAGGGGAGACACCCCTCCACTTT
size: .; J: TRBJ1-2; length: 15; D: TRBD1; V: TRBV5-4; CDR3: CASSLAGYRGMGYTF; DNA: TGTGCCAGCAGCTTGGCCGGTTACAGGGGGATGGGCTACACCTTC
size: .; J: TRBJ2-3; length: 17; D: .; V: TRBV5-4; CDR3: CASSGTSPSVSTDTQYF; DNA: TGTGCCAGCAGCGGCACTTCCCCTAGCGTTAGCACAGATACGCAGTATTTT
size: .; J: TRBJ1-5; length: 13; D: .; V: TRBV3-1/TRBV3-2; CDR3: CASSQGRIQPQHF; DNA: TGTGCCAGCAGCCAAGGCAGGATTCAGCCCCAGCATTTT
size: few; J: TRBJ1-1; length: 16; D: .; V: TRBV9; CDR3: CASSPIQGPMNTEAFF; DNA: TGTGCCAGCAGCCCAATTCAGGGGCCCATGAACACTGAAGCTTTCTTT
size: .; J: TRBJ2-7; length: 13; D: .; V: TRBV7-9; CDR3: CASSFSSSYEQYF; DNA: TGTGCCAGCAGCTTTTCTAGCAGCTACGAGCAGTACTTC
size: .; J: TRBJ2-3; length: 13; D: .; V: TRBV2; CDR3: CASSLASTDTQYF; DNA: TGTGCCAGCAGCTTGGCTAGCACAGATACGCAGTATTTT
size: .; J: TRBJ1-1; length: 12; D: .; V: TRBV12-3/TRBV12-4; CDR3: CASSASTGEAFF; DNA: TGTGCCAGCAGTGCTTCGACAGGAGAAGCTTTCTTT
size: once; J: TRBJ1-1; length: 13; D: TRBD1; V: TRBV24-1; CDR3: CATSLTGYTEAFF; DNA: TGTGCCACCAGCCTGACAGGGTACACTGAAGCTTTCTTT
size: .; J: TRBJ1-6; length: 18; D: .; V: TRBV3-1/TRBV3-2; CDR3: CASSQWGGGPSKYSPLHF; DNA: TGTGCCAGCAGCCAATGGGGCGGCGGTCCGTCCAAGTATTCACCCCTCCACTTT
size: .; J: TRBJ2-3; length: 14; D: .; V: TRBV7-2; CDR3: CASSLIYRTDTQYF; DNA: TGTGCCAGCAGCTTAATCTACAGGACAGATACGCAGTATTTT
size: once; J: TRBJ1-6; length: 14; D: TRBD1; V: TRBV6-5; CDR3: CASAPGTENSPLHF; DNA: TGTGCCAGCGCCCCCGGGACAGAGAATTCACCCCTCCACTTT
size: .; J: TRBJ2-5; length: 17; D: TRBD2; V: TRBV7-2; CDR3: CASSSRGGVGSPETQYF; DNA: TGTGCCAGCAGCTCCCGGGGGGGGGTCGGCAGCCCAGAGACCCAGTACTTC
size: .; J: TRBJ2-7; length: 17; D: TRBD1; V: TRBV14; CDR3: CASSQEWGGTGFDEQYF; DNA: TGTGCCAGCAGCCAAGAATGGGGCGGGACAGGGTTCGACGAGCAGTACTTC
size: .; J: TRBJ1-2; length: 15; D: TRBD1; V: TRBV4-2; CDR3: CASSHETGGNYGYTF; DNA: TGTGCCAGCAGCCACGAGACAGGGGGGAACTATGGCTACACCTTC
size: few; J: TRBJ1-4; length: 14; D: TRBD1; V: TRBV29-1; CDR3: CSVEGTGGNEKLFF; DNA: TGCAGCGTTGAAGGGACAGGGGGCAATGAAAAACTGTTTTTT
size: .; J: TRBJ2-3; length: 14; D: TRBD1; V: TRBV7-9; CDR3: CASSLGTGVVTQYF; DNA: TGTGCCAGCAGCTTGGGGACAGGGGTGGTTACGCAGTATTTT